The source of this TCR beta chain is a study of shared clonotypes between healthy human individuals. Findings and limits, study-wide: Naive subsets tended to show greater estimated richness than memory subsets. Sorted-subset sequencing was shown by rarefaction to be incomplete despite large depth. Generation probabilities were higher for clonotypes shared across all four sorted-subset donors than for unshared ones.

Each cell subset's genomic DNA was divided evenly among several immunoSEQ plates. TCRdb keeps only in-frame clones here, not all; method: immunoSEQ multiplex PCR. The repertoire holds 2 million to 3 million clones, with over 85% as singletons. A word on this clone: What it binds is not known.

Germline lookup yields CDR1 SGHTA and CDR2 FQGNSA. The CDR3 loop spans 16 amino acids. V lost 2 bases and J lost 1, with 14 bases in between. The chain couples TRBV7-2 to TRBJ2-5, with D perhaps matching TRBD1 or TRBD2 (5 bases each). Sequencing was carried out using naive CD4+ T cells from PBMCs. Documented subset: CD45RA+ positively selected. This TCR was sampled from a man between 18 and 35 years old in good health. Some clones in this sample may be carry-over from other donors' samples. The CDR3 here is CASSLSFSGRQETQYF. In DNA, the CDR3 is TGTGCCAGCAGCTTAAGTTTCTCGGGGCGCCAAGAGACCCAGTACTTC.